Listed below are T cell receptor beta chains from one sample, sequenced in a study of graft-versus-host responses after intestinal transplantation. Produced via immunoSEQ multiplex PCR; TCRdb's table is partial and in-frame only. The sample includes about 100,000 clones, about 88% of them seen just once. Their antigen targets remain unknown. Sequenced material: unstimulated CD4+ T cells sorted from spleen or lymph node cells, taken before transplant. These receptors originate from a human donor who was the organ donor for an intestinal transplant. Each CDR3 is given with its conserved first and last residue. A D gene is named only where the DNA matches it firmly. Clone size is shown for a subset of rows, as once, few, many or a class of expanded clone.

J: TRBJ1-6
length: 17
D: NA
V: TRBV2
size: NA
CDR3: CASSGRGQGPFAAPLHF
DNA: TGTGCCAGCAGCGGTCGCGGGCAGGGCCCTTTCGCGGCACCCCTCCACTTT

J: TRBJ1-1
length: 14
D: NA
V: TRBV5-1
size: NA
CDR3: CASSLESGGLEAFF
DNA: TGCGCCAGCAGCTTGGAAAGTGGGGGACTTGAAGCTTTCTTT

J: TRBJ1-2
length: 13
D: NA
V: TRBV5-1
size: NA
CDR3: CASSLAQKGLYTF
DNA: TGCGCCAGCAGCTTGGCTCAAAAGGGCCTCTACACCTTC

J: TRBJ2-3
length: 11
D: NA
V: TRBV10-3
size: few
CDR3: CATRSGDTQYF
DNA: TGTGCCACCCGCAGTGGGGATACGCAGTATTTT

J: TRBJ2-5
length: 14
D: NA
V: TRBV27
size: NA
CDR3: CASSARLEQETQYF
DNA: TGTGCCAGCAGTGCTCGACTAGAACAAGAGACCCAGTACTTC

J: TRBJ2-2
length: 13
D: NA
V: TRBV6-1
size: NA
CDR3: CASSVEFPGELFF
DNA: TGTGCCAGCAGTGTTGAGTTCCCCGGGGAGCTGTTTTTT

J: TRBJ1-5
length: 13
D: NA
V: TRBV4-1
size: NA
CDR3: CASSFQKNQPQHF
DNA: TGCGCCAGCAGTTTTCAGAAGAATCAGCCCCAGCATTTT

J: TRBJ2-7
length: 18
D: TRBD2
V: TRBV5-1
size: NA
CDR3: CASSSTSGGAQSFYEQYF
DNA: TGCGCCAGCAGCTCTACTAGCGGGGGTGCCCAGTCGTTCTACGAGCAGTACTTC

J: TRBJ1-1
length: 15
D: TRBD1
V: TRBV10-3
size: NA
CDR3: CAISFSGGLNTEAFF
DNA: TGTGCCATCAGTTTTTCAGGGGGGTTGAACACTGAAGCTTTCTTT

J: TRBJ1-2
length: 13
D: NA
V: TRBV5-4
size: once
CDR3: CASSLDRARGYTF
DNA: TGTGCCAGCAGCTTGGACAGGGCCCGGGGCTACACCTTC

J: TRBJ1-2
length: 15
D: TRBD1
V: TRBV6-1
size: NA
CDR3: CASSVGTEPNYGYTF
DNA: TGTGCCAGCAGCGTAGGGACAGAACCCAACTATGGCTACACCTTC

J: TRBJ2-7
length: 17
D: NA
V: TRBV18
size: NA
CDR3: CASSPYGGGVPSYEQYF
DNA: TGTGCCAGCTCACCCTACGGTGGAGGGGTCCCCTCCTACGAGCAGTACTTC

J: TRBJ1-2
length: 12
D: NA
V: TRBV28
size: NA
CDR3: CASSSGRLGYTF
DNA: TGTGCCAGCAGTTCCGGACGGTTGGGCTACACCTTC

J: TRBJ1-1
length: 15
D: NA
V: TRBV5-5
size: NA
CDR3: CASSPQGPQNTEAFF
DNA: TGTGCCAGCAGCCCCCAGGGCCCGCAGAACACTGAAGCTTTCTTT

J: TRBJ1-2
length: 15
D: NA
V: TRBV27
size: NA
CDR3: CASSPSNLRNYGYTF
DNA: TGTGCCAGCAGTCCTTCAAATTTGCGGAACTATGGCTACACCTTC

J: TRBJ1-6
length: 15
D: NA
V: TRBV28
size: NA
CDR3: CASSLAGLYNSPLHF
DNA: TGTGCCAGCAGTTTAGCCGGGCTCTATAATTCACCCCTCCACTTT

J: TRBJ2-7
length: 17
D: NA
V: TRBV7-2
size: once
CDR3: CASSFGWGAFRGDEQYF
DNA: TGTGCCAGCAGCTTCGGTTGGGGGGCGTTTCGGGGTGACGAGCAGTACTTC